The 8 T cell receptor beta chains below all came from one sample that was sequenced in a study of beta chain features in type 1 diabetes. Their antigen targets remain unknown. Regarding the study as a whole: People with Type 1 diabetes carried modestly yet significantly shorter TCRB CDR3s in all four CD4+ subsets.

Of the isolated RNA, all was reverse transcribed, and so the sequenced material was expressed TCRB transcripts. Produced via immunoSEQ multiplex PCR; TCRdb's table is partial and in-frame only. The sample includes about 640,000 clones, roughly an eighth of them seen just once. The sequencing sample was made of naive CD4+ T cells from blood. These receptor sequences come from a man aged 30 to 45 with type 1 diabetes.

This clone was found a few times. This sequence joins TRBV18 and TRBJ2-1; maybe TRBD1 (6 bases). Trimming removed 5 bases from V and 0 bases from J, with 14 bases in between. This CDR3 is built from 16 residues. Germline loops: CDR1 KGHSH, CDR2 LQKENI. CDR3 in amino acids: CASSGQLQSSYNEQFF. In DNA form, the CDR3 reads TGTGCCAGCTCAGGACAGCTTCAGAGCTCCTACAATGAGCAGTTCTTC.

The chain has TRBV5-1 and TRBJ2-5, with TRBD1 matching 7 bases. Germline assignment: CDR1 SGHRS and CDR2 YFSETQ. The CDR3 is 14 amino acids. V shed 4 bases and J 1 base; nucleotides not matched to a gene: 4. CDR3 in amino acids: CASSTGTVQETQYF. CDR3 in DNA: TGCGCCAGCAGCACCGGGACAGTCCAAGAGACCCAGTACTTC.

The sample holds one count of this clone. The chain is built from TRBV4-1 and TRBJ1-4; no definite D call. Germline CDR1 MGHRA, CDR2 YSYEKL. V lost 4 bases and J lost 0, with 18 bases in between. The CDR3 length is 18 residues. The CDR3 is CASSLLRAAPSTNEKLFF. CDR3 DNA sequence: TGCGCCAGCAGCCTCCTTCGGGCAGCACCGTCAACTAATGAAAAACTGTTTTTT.

In this sample, this clone turned up a few times. One end of the junction fails to match germline, which may point to a read error. The chain links TRBV9 to TRBJ2-7; D possibly corresponds to TRBD2 (6 bases). The CDR3 is 15 amino acids. CDR1 and CDR2 (germline): SGDLS, YYNGEE. The DNA for the CDR3 is TGTGCCAGCACCGTAGGTCGGGAGAGCTCCTACGAGCAGTACTTC. It yields the protein CASTVGRESSYEQYF.

The chain carries TRBV4-3 and TRBJ1-6, with D unresolved. The germline CDR1 and CDR2 sequences are LGHNA and YSLEER. This CDR3 is 17 amino acids long. The V and J ends lost 0 bases and 8 bases respectively, with 17 bases between them. The CDR3 nucleotides read TGCGCCAGCAGCCAAGATCGCTGGGGAAGGGCCTATTCACCCCTCCACTTT. Its protein product is CASSQDRWGRAYSPLHF.

The CDR3 is CSVAQGTLNQPQHF. CDR3 DNA sequence: TGCAGCGTTGCTCAGGGAACCCTCAATCAGCCCCAGCATTTT. V and J are TRBV29-1 and TRBJ1-5, with a possible D match to TRBD1 (5 bases). There are 14 residues in the CDR3. Trimming stripped 4 bases from V and 3 bases from J, with 13 bases between. Germline values: CDR1 SQVTM, CDR2 ANQGSEA.

This clone turned up a few times. The CDR3, as DNA: TGTGCCAGCAGTTACTCGAACACAGATACGCAGTATTTT. It yields the protein CASSYSNTDTQYF. V usage is TRBV6-5 and J usage is TRBJ2-3; no definite D call. The germline V gene encodes CDR1 MNHEY and CDR2 SVGAGI. This CDR3 is built from 13 residues. The germline V and J ends were trimmed by 0 bases and 2 bases, with 3 bases remaining between them.

This clone has a handful of counts. The CDR3 region has the DNA TGTGCCAGCAGCTTGGCGGGGTATGGCTACACCTTC. Translating it yields CASSLAGYGYTF. V is TRBV5-6 and J is TRBJ1-2; D not certain. The CDR3 sequence is 12 residues long. Trimming stripped 0 bases from V and 5 bases from J, with 5 bases between. CDR1 and CDR2 (germline): SGHDT, YYEEEE.